The entry below describes one T cell receptor (beta chain). Gene names and germline match the mouse. Read sequence stops 4 residues before the CDR3 end, and the germline J gene provides the missing end. Other nucleotide sequences in the sample specify the same CDR3. The sample belongs to a study of CD8+ T cells in alopecia areata. Study context: Each recipient was a roughly 7-11-week-old female C3H/HeJ mouse given skin from an approximately 6-13-month-old C3H/HeJ donor with spontaneous alopecia.

The sorting of pooled cutaneous lymph node cells relied on CD4, CD8alpha, NKG2D, NKG2ACE and other markers. The sequencing template was cDNA reverse transcribed from extracted RNA. TCRdb's copy holds only in-frame clones and misses some; the assay was immunoSEQ multiplex PCR. The sample gives roughly 260,000 clones, none seen only once, and the top ten clones hold less than 1.5%. The CDR3 is made up of 15 amino acids. V lost 0 bases to trimming and J lost 0 bases, with 8 bases between them. Germline V CDR1 and CDR2: NSQYPW, LRSPGD (reference sequence). V usage is TRBV1 and J usage is TRBJ1-2, with TRBD1 as a possible D gene (6 bases). This receptor was identified in a C3H/HeJ mouse with alopecia areata. For the strain, the MHC haplotype given is H2-k. Sequencing used CD4+ T cells sorted from a lymph node. The sequenced CDR3 bases are TGCACCTGCAGTGCAGACGGGACATCAAACTCC. It codes for CTCSADGTSNS. The entire CDR3 reads CTCSADGTSNSDYTF.